Below are 22 T cell receptor beta chains sequenced from a single sample in a study of blood T cell repertoires in COVID-19 (TCRdb year 2020). The library was produced with the immunoSEQ multiplex PCR assay. TCRdb limited this immuneACCESS table to in-frame rearrangements with V and J called. A share of clones is missing; checked studies link under half to unresolved V genes, and the rest is unexplained. The sample includes some 270,000 clones, with nearly 90% observed a single time. Jointly, the top ten make up around 2.3% of the sample. The sequenced material came from peripheral blood. The receptors were gathered from a woman aged 55-75 years with COVID-19, enrolled during active disease.

This chain joins TRBV11-2 and TRBJ1-2; TRBD1 might be the D (5 bases). This CDR3 region has 15 residues. Trimming took off 0 bases at V and 2 bases at J, with 10 bases between the two ends. The V gene's germline CDR1 is SGHAT and CDR2 FQNNGV. The CDR3 DNA follows: TGTGCCAGCAGCTTAGATAGGACAACGAACTATGGCTACACCTTC. This encodes CASSLDRTTNYGYTF.

V is TRBV19 and J is TRBJ1-5; TRBD1 might be the D (6 bases). The CDR3 spans 15 residues. Germline CDR1 and CDR2: LNHDA and SQIVND (reference sequence). Trimming pared 6 bases from V and 4 bases from J, leaving 16 bases between. The CDR3 sequence: CASRGGQGWNQPQHF. The DNA of the CDR3 is TGTGCCAGTAGGGGAGGGCAGGGGTGGAATCAGCCCCAGCATTTT.

This clone was seen once. The rearrangement uses TRBV11-2 and TRBJ1-2, with D unresolved. V lost 5 bases and J lost 4, with 14 bases in between. This CDR3 spans 14 amino acids. CDR1 is SGHAT, CDR2 FQNNGV, per germline. The CDR3 nucleotides read TGTGCCAGCAGCCGGGCGGGTCTTGCCTATGGCTACACCTTC. Translation gives CASSRAGLAYGYTF.

The CDR3 DNA reads as TGCGCCAGCAGCCAAGAAGTAGGGGAACATGGCTACACCTTC. Its translation: CASSQEVGEHGYTF. The chain recombines TRBV4-3 with TRBJ1-2; possibly TRBD1 for D (5 bases). V lost 0 bases and J lost 6, with 11 bases in between. The CDR3 runs 14 residues. The germline V gene encodes CDR1 LGHNA and CDR2 YSLEER.

The chain carries TRBV9 and TRBJ2-7; D is perhaps TRBD1 (7 bases). The CDR3 contains 15 residues. Trimming pared 0 bases from V and 0 bases from J, leaving 10 bases between. The germline CDR1 and CDR2 sequences are SGDLS and YYNGEE. CDR3: CASSVAGDSSYEQYF. The CDR3 DNA reads TGTGCCAGCAGCGTAGCGGGGGACAGCTCCTACGAGCAGTACTTC.

J is TRBJ2-2 and V is TRBV7-9; no clear D gene. From germline, CDR1 is SEHNR and CDR2 FQNEAQ (reference sequence). Trimming stripped 4 bases from V and 0 bases from J, with 6 bases between. The CDR3 sequence is 14 residues long. The DNA for the CDR3 is TGTGCCAGCAGCTCCCAGGCGAACACCGGGGAGCTGTTTTTT. Translation gives CASSSQANTGELFF. Combining the CDR3 with reference TRBV7-9 and TRBJ2-2 gives the whole variable domain DTGVSQNPRHKITKRGQNVTFRCDPISEHNRLYWYRQTLGQGPEFLTYFQNEAQLEKSRLLSDRFSAERPKGSFSTLEIQRTEQGDSAMYLCASSSQANTGELFFGEGSRLTVL.

This clone was recorded once. CDR3 loop: CASSLVGGTEAFF. In DNA form, the CDR3 reads TGTGCCAGCAGCTTAGTAGGAGGAACTGAAGCTTTCTTT. The V gene is TRBV11-2, the J gene TRBJ1-1; D not resolved. The CDR3 runs to 13 residues. Per germline, CDR1 SGHAT and CDR2 FQNNGV. The V and J ends lost 1 base and 5 bases respectively, with 8 bases between them.

This clone was seen once. The chain links TRBV10-3 to TRBJ1-2, with D hard to call. Germline values: CDR1 ENHRY, CDR2 SYGVKD. The CDR3 runs to 12 residues. Trimming cost V 0 bases and J 8 bases, with 7 bases left between them. CDR3 residues: CAISESVAGYTF. CDR3 in DNA: TGTGCCATCAGTGAGTCAGTAGCCGGCTACACCTTC.

CDR3 nucleotide sequence: TGTGCCAGCAGTTACTTAGCTGGGGCCAACGTCCTGACTTTC. As protein: CASSYLAGANVLTF. The chain has TRBV6-5 and TRBJ2-6, with no clear D. The CDR3 extends over 14 amino acids. Germline loops: CDR1 MNHEY, CDR2 SVGAGI. Between the trimmed V and J ends, which lost 1 base and 2 bases, there was a span of 3 bases.

Worth noting for this clone: The same CDR3 also results from other DNA sequences found in this sample. The rearrangement uses TRBV3-1 (or the pseudogene TRBV3-2) and TRBJ2-1; 14 nucleotides line up with TRBD2. This CDR3 contains 15 residues. Germline V gene data show CDR1 as LGHDT and CDR2 as YNNKEL (reference sequence). After removal of 4 bases from V and 6 bases from J, the junction contained 2 bases not matched to a gene. The CDR3 loop reads CASSLGLAGGNEQFF. The CDR3 coding sequence is TGTGCCAGCAGCCTAGGACTAGCGGGGGGCAATGAGCAGTTCTTC.

The chain joins TRBV5-1 to TRBJ1-5; D not certain. V lost 0 bases and J lost 0, with 7 bases in between. From germline, CDR1 is SGHRS and CDR2 YFSETQ. This CDR3 region has 15 residues. The DNA of the CDR3 is TGCGCCAGCAGCTTGGCGGGATATAGCAATCAGCCCCAGCATTTT. This sequence encodes CASSLAGYSNQPQHF.

This chain uses TRBV6-6 with TRBJ2-3; 7 bases are a match to TRBD1. The CDR3 is 13 amino acids. The germline CDR1 and CDR2 sequences are MNHNY and SVGAGI (reference sequence). The trim removed 7 bases at V and 3 bases at J, leaving 4 bases unmatched. The CDR3 here is CASNDRVTDTQYF. The CDR3 DNA reads as TGTGCCAGCAACGACAGGGTGACAGATACGCAGTATTTT.

The rearrangement uses TRBV6-5 and TRBJ1-5; TRBD1 agrees at 9 bases. Germline V gene data show CDR1 as MNHEY and CDR2 as SVGAGI. This CDR3 spans 16 amino acids. V lost 4 bases, J lost 4 bases, and 8 bases stayed unmatched. The CDR3 protein is CASSLTGTGLNQPQHF. The CDR3 DNA sequence: TGTGCCAGCAGTTTGACTGGGACAGGGCTTAATCAGCCCCAGCATTTT.

This sequence joins TRBV4-1 and TRBJ1-5; D uncertain. Germline CDR1 MGHRA, CDR2 YSYEKL. Trimming took 1 base from V and 4 from J, leaving 17 bases between them. The CDR3 has 17 residues. The CDR3 sequence: CASSQVPLTEINQPQHF. The CDR3 DNA is TGCGCCAGCAGCCAAGTCCCCCTCACAGAAATTAATCAGCCCCAGCATTTT.

This clone has just one count. The chain recombines TRBV19 with TRBJ1-4, with D uncertain. Trimming took 10 bases from V and 8 from J, leaving 14 bases between them. The germline gives CDR1 LNHDA, CDR2 SQIVND (reference sequence). The CDR3 length is 12 residues. The CDR3 spells CATRVSGEKLFF. Written as DNA, the CDR3 is TGTGCCACTAGAGTATCCGGGGAAAAACTGTTTTTT.

V is TRBV9 and J is TRBJ1-2, with D possibly TRBD1 on 6 matching bases. The CDR3 sequence is 15 residues long. Germline V lookup: CDR1 SGDLS, CDR2 YYNGEE. Trimming removed 3 bases from V and 8 bases from J, with 20 bases in between. The CDR3 spells CASSDLGGGRIGYTF. CDR3 sequence (DNA): TGTGCCAGCAGCGACCTCGGGGGGGGGCGAATAGGCTACACCTTC.

V is TRBV10-1 and J is TRBJ2-3; 8 bases map to TRBD2. CDR3 length: 16 residues. Germline V CDR1 and CDR2: WNHNN, SYGVQD (reference sequence). V shed 10 bases, J shed 4 bases, and the junction held 16 bases outside the gene matches. The CDR3 nucleotides read TGCGCCACCGTCGTGAGGTACCGGGGGGGCCCAGATACGCAGTATTTT. Residues: CATVVRYRGGPDTQYF.

A single count supports this clone. The chain couples TRBV7-3 to TRBJ2-2, with D possibly matching TRBD1 (6 bases). V lost 5 bases, J lost 1 base, and 8 bases lay in between. The CDR3 spans 14 residues. Germline V gene lookup returns CDR1 SGHTA and CDR2 FQGTGA. CDR3 amino acids: CASSLGGNTGELFF. DNA of the CDR3: TGTGCCAGCAGCCTAGGGGGGAACACCGGGGAGCTGTTTTTT.

The chain couples TRBV3-1 (or the pseudogene TRBV3-2) to TRBJ2-2; 8 nucleotides line up with TRBD2. The V segment lost 5 bases and the J segment 7 bases; nucleotides outside the gene matches: 9. The CDR3 runs 15 residues. Germline-derived CDR1 and CDR2 are LGHDT and YNNKEL (reference sequence). The CDR3 spells CASSFSGVDNGELFF. The DNA of the CDR3 is TGTGCCAGCAGCTTTAGCGGGGTTGACAACGGGGAGCTGTTTTTT.

The chain joins TRBV28 to TRBJ1-2; D unclear. The CDR3 runs to 12 residues. Trimming took off 4 bases at V and 5 bases at J, with 8 bases between the two ends. Germline V gives CDR1 MDHEN, CDR2 SYDVKM. CDR3 sequence (DNA): TGTGCCAGCAGTTCGGGAGGGTATGGCTACACCTTC. Protein: CASSSGGYGYTF.

The genes are TRBV2 and TRBJ2-3; D is perhaps TRBD2 (6 bases). Trimming shortened V by 8 bases and J by 4 bases, and 22 bases separated the two germline ends. The CDR3 spans 16 residues. Per germline, CDR1 SNHLY and CDR2 FYNNEI. The CDR3 DNA is TGTGCCAGCCCTGAAAGTAGGAGGGGACTCGCAGATACGCAGTATTTT. Residues: CASPESRRGLADTQYF.

The chain has TRBV6-5 and TRBJ2-7; 7 bases line up with TRBD1. The CDR3 is 14 residues long. The ends lost 7 bases at V and 2 bases at J; junction bases unmatched: 8. From germline, CDR1 is MNHEY and CDR2 SVGAGI. CDR3 DNA sequence: TGTGCCAGCACCGAACCGACAGGGACCTACGAGCAGTACTTC. Protein product: CASTEPTGTYEQYF.